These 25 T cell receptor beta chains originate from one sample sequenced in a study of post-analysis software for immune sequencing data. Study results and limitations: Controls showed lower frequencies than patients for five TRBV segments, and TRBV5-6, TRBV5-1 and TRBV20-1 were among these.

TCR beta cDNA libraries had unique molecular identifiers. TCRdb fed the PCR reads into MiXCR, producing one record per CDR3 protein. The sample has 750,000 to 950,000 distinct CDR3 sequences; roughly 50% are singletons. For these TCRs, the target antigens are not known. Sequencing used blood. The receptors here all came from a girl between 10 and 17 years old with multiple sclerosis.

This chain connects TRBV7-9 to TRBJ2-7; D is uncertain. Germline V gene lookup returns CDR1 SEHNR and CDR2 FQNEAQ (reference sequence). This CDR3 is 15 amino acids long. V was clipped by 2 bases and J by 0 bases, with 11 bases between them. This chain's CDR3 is CASSLSPESSYEQYF. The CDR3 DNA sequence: TGTGCCAGCAGCTTATCCCCGGAGAGCTCCTACGAGCAGTACTTC. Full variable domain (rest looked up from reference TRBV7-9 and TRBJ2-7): DTGVSQNPRHKITKRGQNVTFRCDPISEHNRLYWYRQTLGQGPEFLTYFQNEAQLEKSRLLSDRFSAERPKGSFSTLEIQRTEQGDSAMYLCASSLSPESSYEQYFGPGTRLTVT.

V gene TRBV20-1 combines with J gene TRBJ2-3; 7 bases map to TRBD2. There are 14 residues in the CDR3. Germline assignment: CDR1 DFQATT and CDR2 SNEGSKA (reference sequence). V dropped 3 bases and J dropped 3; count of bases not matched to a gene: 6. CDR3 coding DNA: TGCAGTGCTAGTAGGAGACTAGCAACAGATACGCAGTATTTT. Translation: CSASRRLATDTQYF.

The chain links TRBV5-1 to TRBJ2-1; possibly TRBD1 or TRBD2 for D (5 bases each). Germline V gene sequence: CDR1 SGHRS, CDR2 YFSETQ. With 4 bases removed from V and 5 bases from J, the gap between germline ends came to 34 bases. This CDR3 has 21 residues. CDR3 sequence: CASSPGGGRPVGTDPHNEQFF. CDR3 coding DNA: TGCGCCAGCAGCCCTGGAGGTGGGCGCCCCGTAGGGACGGACCCCCACAATGAGCAGTTCTTC.

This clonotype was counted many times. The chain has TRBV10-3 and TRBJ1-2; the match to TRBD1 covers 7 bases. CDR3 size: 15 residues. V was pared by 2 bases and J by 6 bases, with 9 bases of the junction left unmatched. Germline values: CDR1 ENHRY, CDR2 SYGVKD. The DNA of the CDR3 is TGTGCCATCAGTGAGCCGGACAGGAGGGGGAATGGCTACACCTTC. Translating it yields CAISEPDRRGNGYTF.

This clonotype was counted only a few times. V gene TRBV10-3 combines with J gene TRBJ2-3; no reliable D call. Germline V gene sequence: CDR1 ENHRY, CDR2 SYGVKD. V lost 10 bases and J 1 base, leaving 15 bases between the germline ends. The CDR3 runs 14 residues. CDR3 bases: TGTGCCACCAGCCTGAGTGGCGGCACAGATACGCAGTATTTT. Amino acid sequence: CATSLSGGTDTQYF.

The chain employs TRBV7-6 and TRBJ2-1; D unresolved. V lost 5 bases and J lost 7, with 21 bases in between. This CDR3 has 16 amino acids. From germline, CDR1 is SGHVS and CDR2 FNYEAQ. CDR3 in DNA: TGTGCCAGCAGCATTTACAAGGACCGTAACTCAAATGAGCAGTTCTTC. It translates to CASSIYKDRNSNEQFF.

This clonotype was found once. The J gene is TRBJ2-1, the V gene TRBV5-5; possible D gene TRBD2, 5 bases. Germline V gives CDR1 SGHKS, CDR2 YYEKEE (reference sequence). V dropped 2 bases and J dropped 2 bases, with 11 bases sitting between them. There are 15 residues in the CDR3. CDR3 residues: CASSLALGTYNEQFF. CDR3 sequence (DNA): TGTGCCAGCAGCTTAGCACTAGGGACCTACAATGAGCAGTTCTTC.

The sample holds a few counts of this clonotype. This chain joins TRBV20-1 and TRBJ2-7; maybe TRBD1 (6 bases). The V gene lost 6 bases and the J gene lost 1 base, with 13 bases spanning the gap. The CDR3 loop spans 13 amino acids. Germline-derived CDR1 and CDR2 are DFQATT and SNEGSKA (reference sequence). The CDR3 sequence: CSAARGQSYEQYF. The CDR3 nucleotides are TGCAGTGCAGCCCGTGGACAGTCCTACGAGCAGTACTTC.

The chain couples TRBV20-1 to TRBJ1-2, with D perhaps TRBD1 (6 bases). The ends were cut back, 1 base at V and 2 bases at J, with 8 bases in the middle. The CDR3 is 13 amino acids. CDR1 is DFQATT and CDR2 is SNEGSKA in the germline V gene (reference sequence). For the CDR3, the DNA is TGCAGTGCTAGAGTCGGACAGAACTATGGCTACACCTTC. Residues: CSARVGQNYGYTF.

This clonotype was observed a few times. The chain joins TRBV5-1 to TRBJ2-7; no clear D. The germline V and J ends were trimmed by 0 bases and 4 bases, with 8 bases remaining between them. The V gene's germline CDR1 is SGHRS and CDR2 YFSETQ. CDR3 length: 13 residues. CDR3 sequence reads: CASSLVDGYEQYF. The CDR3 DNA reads TGCGCCAGCAGCTTGGTCGATGGATACGAGCAGTACTTC.

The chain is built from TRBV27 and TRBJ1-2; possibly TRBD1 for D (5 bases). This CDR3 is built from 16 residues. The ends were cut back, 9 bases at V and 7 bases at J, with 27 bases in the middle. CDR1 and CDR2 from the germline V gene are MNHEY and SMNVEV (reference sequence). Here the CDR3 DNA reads TGTGCCAGTGCCCCGAAGGGACTCTCGTCTCTACGTGGCTACACCTTC. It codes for CASAPKGLSSLRGYTF.

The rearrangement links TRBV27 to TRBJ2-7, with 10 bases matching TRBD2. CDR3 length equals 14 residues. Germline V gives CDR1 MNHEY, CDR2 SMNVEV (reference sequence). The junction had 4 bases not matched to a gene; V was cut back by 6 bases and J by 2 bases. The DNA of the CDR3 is TGTGCCAGCAGGACTAGCGGGTCTGCCTACGAGCAGTACTTC. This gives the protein CASRTSGSAYEQYF.

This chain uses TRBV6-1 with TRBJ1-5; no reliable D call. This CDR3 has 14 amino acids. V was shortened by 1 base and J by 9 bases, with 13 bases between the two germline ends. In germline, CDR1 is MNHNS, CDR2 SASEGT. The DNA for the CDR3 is TGTGCCAGCAGTGAAGGTAGTGGGTACCGGCCCCAGCATTTT. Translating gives CASSEGSGYRPQHF.

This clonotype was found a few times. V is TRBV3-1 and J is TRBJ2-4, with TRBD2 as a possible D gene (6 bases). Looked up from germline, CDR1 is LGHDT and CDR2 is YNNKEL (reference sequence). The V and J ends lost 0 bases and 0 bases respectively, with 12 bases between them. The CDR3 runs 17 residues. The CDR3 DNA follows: TGTGCCAGCAGCCAAGATTTAGCGGCATTAGCCAAAAACATTCAGTACTTC. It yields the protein CASSQDLAALAKNIQYF.

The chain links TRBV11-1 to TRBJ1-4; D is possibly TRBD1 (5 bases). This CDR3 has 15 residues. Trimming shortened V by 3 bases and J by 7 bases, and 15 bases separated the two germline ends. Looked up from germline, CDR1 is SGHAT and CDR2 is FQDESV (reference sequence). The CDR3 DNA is TGTGCCAGCAGCTTCGACTTAGGGACGGGTGAAAAACTGTTTTTT. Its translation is CASSFDLGTGEKLFF. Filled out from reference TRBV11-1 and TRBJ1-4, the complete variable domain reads EAEVAQSPRYKITEKSQAVAFWCDPISGHATLYWYRQILGQGPELLVQFQDESVVDDSQLPKDRFSAERLKGVDSTLKIQPAELGDSAMYLCASSFDLGTGEKLFFGSGTQLSVL.

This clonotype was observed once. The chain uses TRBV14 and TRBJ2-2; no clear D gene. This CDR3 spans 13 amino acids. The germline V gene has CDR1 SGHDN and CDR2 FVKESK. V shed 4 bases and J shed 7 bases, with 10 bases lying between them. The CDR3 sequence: CASSLTVHGELFF. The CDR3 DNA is TGTGCCAGCAGCCTAACAGTGCACGGGGAGCTGTTTTTT.

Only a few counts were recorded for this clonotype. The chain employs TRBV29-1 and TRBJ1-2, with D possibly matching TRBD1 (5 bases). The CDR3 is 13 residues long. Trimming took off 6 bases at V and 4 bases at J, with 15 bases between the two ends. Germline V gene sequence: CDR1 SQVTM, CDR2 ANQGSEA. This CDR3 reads CSVRQLSGYGYTF. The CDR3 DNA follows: TGCAGCGTACGACAGCTGAGCGGCTATGGCTACACCTTC.

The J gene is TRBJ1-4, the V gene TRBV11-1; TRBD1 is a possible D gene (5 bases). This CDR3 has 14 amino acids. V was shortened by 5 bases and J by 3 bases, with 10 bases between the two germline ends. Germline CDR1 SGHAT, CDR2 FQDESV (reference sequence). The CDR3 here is CASSVDRANEKLFF. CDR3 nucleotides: TGTGCCAGCAGCGTCGACAGAGCTAATGAAAAACTGTTTTTT.

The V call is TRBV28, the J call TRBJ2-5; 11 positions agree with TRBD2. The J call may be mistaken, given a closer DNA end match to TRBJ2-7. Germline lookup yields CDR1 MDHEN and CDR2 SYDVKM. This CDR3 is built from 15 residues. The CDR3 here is CASSQLAGDLYEQYF. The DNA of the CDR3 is TGTGCCAGCAGTCAACTAGCGGGGGACCTCTACGAGCAGTACTTC.

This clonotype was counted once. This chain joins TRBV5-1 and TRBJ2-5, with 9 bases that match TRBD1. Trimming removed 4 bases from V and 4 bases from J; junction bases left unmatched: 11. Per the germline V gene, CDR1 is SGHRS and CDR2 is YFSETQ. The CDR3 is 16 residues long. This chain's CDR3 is CASSPRDRVRRETQYF. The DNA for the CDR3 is TGCGCCAGCAGCCCCAGGGACAGGGTGAGGAGAGAGACCCAGTACTTC.

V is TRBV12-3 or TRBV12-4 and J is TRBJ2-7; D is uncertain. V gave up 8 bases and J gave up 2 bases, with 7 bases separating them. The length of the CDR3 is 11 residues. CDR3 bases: TGTGCCAGCGCTACTGCCTACGAGCAGTACTTC. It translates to CASATAYEQYF.

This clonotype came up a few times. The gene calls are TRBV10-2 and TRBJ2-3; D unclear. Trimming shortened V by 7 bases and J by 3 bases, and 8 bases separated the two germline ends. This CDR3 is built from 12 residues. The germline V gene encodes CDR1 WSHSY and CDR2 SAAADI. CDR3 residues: CASKALTDTQYF. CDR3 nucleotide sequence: TGCGCCAGCAAGGCGCTGACAGATACGCAGTATTTT.

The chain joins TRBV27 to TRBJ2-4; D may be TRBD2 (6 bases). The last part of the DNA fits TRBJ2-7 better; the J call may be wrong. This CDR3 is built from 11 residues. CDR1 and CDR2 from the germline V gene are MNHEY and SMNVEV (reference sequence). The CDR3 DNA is TGTGCCGCGGGGCAGTCCTACGAGCAGTACTTC. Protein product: CAAGQSYEQYF.

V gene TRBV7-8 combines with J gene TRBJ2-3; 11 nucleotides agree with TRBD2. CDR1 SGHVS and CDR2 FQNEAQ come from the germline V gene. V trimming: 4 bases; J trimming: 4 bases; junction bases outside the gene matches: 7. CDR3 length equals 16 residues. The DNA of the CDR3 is TGTGCCAGCAGCTCCCTAGCGGGAGGAGTTCCAGATACGCAGTATTTT. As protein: CASSSLAGGVPDTQYF.

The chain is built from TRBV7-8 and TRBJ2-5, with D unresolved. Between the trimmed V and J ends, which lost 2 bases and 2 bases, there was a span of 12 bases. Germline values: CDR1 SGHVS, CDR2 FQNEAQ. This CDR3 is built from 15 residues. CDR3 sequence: CASSLRWVGQETQYF. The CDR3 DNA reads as TGTGCCAGCAGCTTACGCTGGGTTGGGCAAGAGACCCAGTACTTC.